The 21 T cell receptor beta chains listed next were all sequenced from one sample in a study of OX40 agonist ivuxolimab in advanced cancers. Receptor amplification or capture employed the immunoSEQ multiplex PCR assay. TCRdb took this table from immuneACCESS and kept in-frame rearrangements with V and J called. Such tables lack part of the clones; where checked against another copy, unresolved V genes explain under half of the gap, and the rest is unexplained. The sample table holds about 88,000 clones, of which around 85% were seen once. 0.2% to 0.25% of the sample goes to the ten largest clones. The source material was CD4+ or CD8+ T cells sorted from blood, sampled in a trial of the OX40 agonist ivuxolimab. The receptors were gathered from an adult with an advanced solid tumor such as melanoma, head and neck, liver or kidney cancer.

V usage is TRBV25-1 and J usage is TRBJ2-7, with TRBD2 matching 10 bases. This CDR3 has 15 residues. Germline-derived CDR1 and CDR2 are MGHDK and SYGVNS. V lost 3 bases and J lost 2; bases outside the gene matches: 4. The CDR3 nucleotides read TGTGCCAGCAGTGACTGGACTAGCGGCACCTACGAGCAGTACTTC. Protein sequence: CASSDWTSGTYEQYF.

The genes are TRBV6-5 and TRBJ2-1, with D possibly matching TRBD2 (5 bases). V lost 2 bases to trimming and J lost 4 bases, with 6 bases between them. The CDR3 is 13 residues long. Germline V gene lookup returns CDR1 MNHEY and CDR2 SVGAGI. This CDR3 reads CASSYGEYNEQFF. The CDR3 DNA reads TGTGCCAGCAGTTACGGGGAGTACAATGAGCAGTTCTTC.

The chain carries TRBV4-2 and TRBJ1-5; D gene ambiguous. CDR1 is LGHNA, CDR2 YNFKEQ, per germline. V lost 1 base and J 2 bases, leaving 30 bases between the germline ends. There are 22 residues in the CDR3. This CDR3 is CASSQGSPSISTQAVGNQPQHF. The CDR3 DNA follows: TGTGCCAGCAGCCAAGGCTCCCCCAGCATCAGCACACAAGCCGTCGGCAATCAGCCCCAGCATTTT.

CDR3 DNA: TGTGCCACCAGGACACGGGGGTCCCTCTCCTACAATGAGCAGTTCTTC. The encoded protein is CATRTRGSLSYNEQFF. The genes are TRBV15 and TRBJ2-1; D may be TRBD2 (6 bases). Germline V gene data show CDR1 as LNHNV and CDR2 as YYDKDF (reference sequence). The CDR3 consists of 16 residues. The V end was cut by 6 bases, the J end by 0 bases, with 15 bases between.

This clone was picked up a small number of times. This chain uses TRBV29-1 with TRBJ2-1, with D perhaps TRBD1 (5 bases). CDR3 size: 15 residues. Germline V gives CDR1 SQVTM, CDR2 ANQGSEA. V was shortened by 0 bases and J by 0 bases, with 9 bases between the two germline ends. The CDR3: CSVEELRGSYNEQFF. DNA of the CDR3: TGCAGCGTTGAAGAGCTTAGGGGCTCCTACAATGAGCAGTTCTTC.

This clone has more than one count but fewer than ten. The J gene is TRBJ1-2, the V gene TRBV5-1, with 9 bases matching TRBD1. Germline V CDR1 and CDR2: SGHRS, YFSETQ. The V and J ends lost 4 bases and 2 bases, in that order; junction bases with no gene match: 15. The CDR3 consists of 18 residues. CDR3 sequence reads: CASSIGTGMSSGNYGYTF. The CDR3 DNA sequence: TGCGCCAGCAGCATTGGGACAGGGATGAGCTCGGGGAACTATGGCTACACCTTC.

The rearrangement uses TRBV28 and TRBJ1-4; D not certain. Germline-derived CDR1 and CDR2 are MDHEN and SYDVKM. The CDR3 is 14 amino acids. Between the trimmed V and J ends, which lost 2 bases and 8 bases, there was a span of 12 bases. The DNA of the CDR3 is TGTGCCAGCAGTTTAGGCGGTAGGGCGGAAAAACTGTTTTTT. Its protein product is CASSLGGRAEKLFF.

The rearrangement links TRBV30 to TRBJ1-2; the D is unclear. V lost 1 base and J 3 bases, leaving 3 bases between the germline ends. The CDR3 covers 11 residues. The germline CDR1 and CDR2 sequences are GTSNPN and SVGIG (reference sequence). Here the CDR3 DNA reads TGTGCCTGGAGTGAGGACTATGGCTACACCTTC. It specifies CAWSEDYGYTF.

Of note for this clone: Its ends do not fully match the called genes, so a read error is possible. This chain uses TRBV14 with TRBJ2-3, with a weak D call TRBD1 (5 bases). This CDR3 is built from 15 residues. The germline gives CDR1 SGHDN, CDR2 FVKESK. DNA of the CDR3: TGTGCCAGCAGCCAAGTGCAGGGAAGCACAAATACGCAGTATTTT. It yields the protein CASSQVQGSTNTQYF.

The CDR3 reads CAWSLFGNTIYF. DNA of the CDR3: TGTGCCTGGAGTCTTTTTGGAAACACCATATATTTT. The V gene is TRBV30, the J gene TRBJ1-3; D is ambiguous. Trimming shortened V by 2 bases and J by 3 bases, and 5 bases separated the two germline ends. This CDR3 comprises 12 residues. CDR1 is GTSNPN, CDR2 SVGIG, per germline (reference sequence).

The rearrangement uses TRBV9 and TRBJ1-2, with 10 bases matching TRBD1. Germline CDR1 SGDLS, CDR2 YYNGEE. The CDR3 has 14 amino acids. The V and J ends lost 2 bases and 2 bases, in that order; junction bases with no gene match: 0. The CDR3 DNA is TGTGCCAGCAGCGTGGGACAGGGGAACTATGGCTACACCTTC. Its translation is CASSVGQGNYGYTF.

Here the CDR3 DNA reads TGTGCCTGGAGAGAGACAGGCATAGGTTCACCCCTCCACTTT. It codes for CAWRETGIGSPLHF. The V gene is TRBV30, the J gene TRBJ1-6; possibly TRBD1 for D (6 bases). V lost 3 bases, J lost 9 bases, and 15 bases lay in between. Germline values: CDR1 GTSNPN, CDR2 SVGIG (reference sequence). The CDR3 spans 14 residues.

V gene TRBV11-2 combines with J gene TRBJ2-3, with 9 bases identical to TRBD2. Germline V gene data show CDR1 as SGHAT and CDR2 as FQNNGV. After removal of 3 bases from V and 4 bases from J, the junction contained 8 bases not matched to a gene. The CDR3 sequence is 16 residues long. CDR3 sequence reads: CASSFRGGGAADTQYF. Here the CDR3 DNA reads TGTGCCAGCAGCTTCCGGGGCGGGGGGGCAGCAGATACGCAGTATTTT.

J is TRBJ2-2 and V is TRBV7-9; D not resolved. Germline lookup yields CDR1 SEHNR and CDR2 FQNEAQ (reference sequence). V lost 2 bases, J lost 5 bases, and 18 bases lay in between. The length of the CDR3 is 17 residues. CDR3 in amino acids: CASSLNEGYGDTGELFF. CDR3 nucleotides: TGTGCCAGCAGCTTAAATGAAGGGTATGGAGATACCGGGGAGCTGTTTTTT.

The chain couples TRBV14 to TRBJ1-1, with D unresolved. The V end lost 5 bases, the J end lost 4 bases, and 11 bases lay between the germline ends. The CDR3 loop spans 13 amino acids. Germline-derived CDR1 and CDR2 are SGHDN and FVKESK. The DNA for the CDR3 is TGTGCCAGCAGCGCTTCCTTTCGCACTGAAGCTTTCTTT. As protein: CASSASFRTEAFF. Full variable domain (rest looked up from reference TRBV14 and TRBJ1-1): EAGVTQFPSHSVIEKGQTVTLRCDPISGHDNLYWYRRVMGKEIKFLLHFVKESKQDESGMPNNRFLAERTGGTYSTLKVQPAELEDSGVYFCASSASFRTEAFFGQGTRLTVV.

This clone was detected only a few times. V and J are TRBV18 and TRBJ1-4; 9 bases are a match to TRBD1. Germline V gene sequence: CDR1 KGHSH, CDR2 LQKENI. With 4 bases clipped from V and 6 bases from J, the junction kept 0 bases outside the gene matches. This CDR3 spans 13 amino acids. CDR3 sequence (DNA): TGTGCCAGCTCACGGACAGGGGATGAAAAACTGTTTTTT. It yields the protein CASSRTGDEKLFF.

This chain links TRBV7-2 with TRBJ2-3, with D possibly matching TRBD2 (7 bases). The ends were cut back, 6 bases at V and 0 bases at J, with 16 bases in the middle. Germline V gives CDR1 SGHTA, CDR2 FQGNSA. This CDR3 comprises 16 residues. The CDR3 reads CASRRPGGQSTDTQYF. The CDR3 region has the DNA TGTGCCAGCAGGCGACCGGGGGGCCAGAGCACAGATACGCAGTATTTT.

J is TRBJ2-3 and V is TRBV5-1, with 7 bases lining up with TRBD2. This CDR3 region has 16 residues. The V gene's germline CDR1 is SGHRS and CDR2 YFSETQ. The trim removed 0 bases at V and 2 bases at J, leaving 6 bases unmatched. The CDR3 coding sequence is TGCGCCAGCAGCTTGGGGGGGAGCGGGGTCACAGATACGCAGTATTTT. Its translation: CASSLGGSGVTDTQYF.

The chain couples TRBV2 to TRBJ2-2, with 10 bases lining up with TRBD2. Looked up from germline, CDR1 is SNHLY and CDR2 is FYNNEI. The CDR3 spans 14 residues. Unmatched junction bases numbered 5, after V lost 7 bases and J lost 6 bases. CDR3 in DNA: TGTGCCAGCACCCCTAGCGGGAGAGCCGGGGAGCTGTTTTTT. Translation: CASTPSGRAGELFF.

The V and J genes are TRBV5-1 and TRBJ1-1, with 8 bases identical to TRBD1. Germline trimming cut 4 bases from V and 5 bases from J; bases unmatched to any gene: 7. The CDR3 consists of 14 residues. CDR1 and CDR2 (germline): SGHRS, YFSETQ. The CDR3 coding sequence is TGCGCCAGCAGCCCTACAGGGGGGAAGACTGAAGCTTTCTTT. Translating gives CASSPTGGKTEAFF.

This chain connects TRBV28 to TRBJ1-2, with 8 bases identical to TRBD1. This CDR3 has 12 amino acids. Germline values: CDR1 MDHEN, CDR2 SYDVKM. Germline trimming cut 8 bases from V and 8 bases from J; bases unmatched to any gene: 7. CDR3 sequence: CASGQGWLGYTF. The CDR3 DNA is TGTGCCAGCGGACAGGGCTGGTTGGGCTACACCTTC.